This T cell receptor (beta chain) was sequenced for a study of cytomegalovirus exposure and HLA in healthy donors. Trimming stripped 7 bases from V and 1 base from J, with 13 bases between. CDR3 size: 14 residues. The V gene's germline CDR1 is MNHEY and CDR2 SVGAGI. Points on this clone: Its antigen remains unidentified.

The PCR employed 60 Vbeta primers together with 13 Jbeta primers. The protocol was immunoSEQ multiplex PCR, while the TCRdb copy is restricted to in-frame clones and leaves out a portion. The sample has over 200,000 clones; around 85% are singletons. Study-wide results and limits: One variant, a missense change in DCLRE1C, was linked in a later analysis to TCR beta V- and J-gene trimming.

This receptor was identified in a human donor in good health. V usage is TRBV6-5 and J usage is TRBJ1-1, with D possibly matching TRBD1 (5 bases). Sample: PBMCs. CDR3 in DNA: TGTGCCAGCACACGACAGCCGACGAACACTGAAGCTTTCTTT. Its translation is CASTRQPTNTEAFF.